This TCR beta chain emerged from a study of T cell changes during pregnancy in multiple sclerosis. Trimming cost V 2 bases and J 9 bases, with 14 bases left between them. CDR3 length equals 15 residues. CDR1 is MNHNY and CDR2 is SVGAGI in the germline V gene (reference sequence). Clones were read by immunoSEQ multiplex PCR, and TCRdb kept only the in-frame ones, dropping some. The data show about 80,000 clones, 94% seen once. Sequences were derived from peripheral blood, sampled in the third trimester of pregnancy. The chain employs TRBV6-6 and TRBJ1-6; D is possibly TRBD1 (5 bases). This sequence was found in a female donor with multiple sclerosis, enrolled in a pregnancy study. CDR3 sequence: CASSYVGQWGSPLHF. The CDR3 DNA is TGTGCCAGCAGTTACGTGGGGCAGTGGGGTTCACCCCTCCACTTT.